This record concerns one T cell receptor delta chain sequence. What it binds is not known. This sample is part of a study of Vδ1+ human thymocytes. The template was reverse-transcribed extracted RNA. Multiplex PCR used pooled V-gene forward primers and a constant-region reverse primer to amplify CDR3s. TCRdb applied CATT to the multiplex PCR reads for clone calling. Here the sample spans 70,000 to 90,000 delta-chain clones, approximately 34% being singletons. The CDR3 runs 20 residues. Trimming removed 5 bases from V and 6 bases from J; junction bases left unmatched: 25. Germline V gene sequence: CDR1 TSWWSYY, CDR2 QGS. After alphabeta T cell depletion, CD3+ Vdelta1+ Vdelta2- thymocytes were sorted. Study-level findings and limits: Bulk repertoire data may be misinterpreted because of unexpected Vdelta2 sequences. In the thymus, TRG and TRD repertoires looked highly polyclonal with Gaussian CDR3 lengths.

The clonotype comes from a boy under two years old who had congenital heart surgery. The sequenced material came from Vdelta1+ gamma-delta thymocytes from the thymus. The sample's subset: FACS-sorted CD3+ TCRalphabeta- TCRVdelta1+ TCRVdelta2- thymocytes. The genes are TRDV1 and TRDJ1; 9 bases align to TRDD3. CDR3: CALGHDTRPRTGGRDYKLIF. CDR3 coding DNA: TGTGCTCTTGGGCACGACACCCGGCCCCGAACTGGGGGAAGGGACTATAAACTCATCTTT.